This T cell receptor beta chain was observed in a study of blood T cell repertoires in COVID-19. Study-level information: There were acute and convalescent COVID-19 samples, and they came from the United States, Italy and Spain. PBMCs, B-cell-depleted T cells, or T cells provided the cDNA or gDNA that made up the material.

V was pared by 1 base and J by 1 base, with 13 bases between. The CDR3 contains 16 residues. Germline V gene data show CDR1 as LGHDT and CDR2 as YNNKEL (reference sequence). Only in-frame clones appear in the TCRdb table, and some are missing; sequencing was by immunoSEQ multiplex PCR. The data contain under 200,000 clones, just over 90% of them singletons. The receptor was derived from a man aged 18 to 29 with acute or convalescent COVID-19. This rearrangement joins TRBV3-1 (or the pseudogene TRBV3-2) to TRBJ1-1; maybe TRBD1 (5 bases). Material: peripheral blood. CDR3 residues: CASSQGTDTRNTEAFF. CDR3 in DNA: TGTGCCAGCAGCCAAGGGACGGACACCCGGAACACTGAAGCTTTCTTT.